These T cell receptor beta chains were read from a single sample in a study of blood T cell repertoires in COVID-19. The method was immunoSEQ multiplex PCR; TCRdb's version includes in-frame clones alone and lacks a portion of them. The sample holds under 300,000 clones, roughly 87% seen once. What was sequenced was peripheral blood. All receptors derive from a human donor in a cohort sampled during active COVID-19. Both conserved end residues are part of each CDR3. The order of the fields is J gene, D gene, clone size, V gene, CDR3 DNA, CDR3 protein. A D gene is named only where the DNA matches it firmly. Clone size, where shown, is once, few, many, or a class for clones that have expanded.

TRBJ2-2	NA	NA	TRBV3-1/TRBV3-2	TGTGCCAGCAGCCAATTGTTCGGGGCCGGGGAGCTGTTTTTT	CASSQLFGAGELFF
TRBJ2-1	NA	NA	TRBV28	TGTGCCAGCGGTTCTAGGCTAGGGGGGCAGTTCTTC	CASGSRLGGQFF
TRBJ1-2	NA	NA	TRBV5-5	TGTGCCAGCAGCTTGACAGGCTATGGCTACACCTTC	CASSLTGYGYTF
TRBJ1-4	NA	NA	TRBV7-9	TGTGCCAGCGAGGTGGGAGGGGTTAATGAAAAACTGTTTTTT	CASEVGGVNEKLFF
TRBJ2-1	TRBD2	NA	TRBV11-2	TGTGCCAGCAGCTTAGATTCAGCGGGAGGGCCGTATGAGCAGTTCTTC	CASSLDSAGGPYEQFF
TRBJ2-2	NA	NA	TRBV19	TGTGCCAGTAGTTGGACGTCTGACAGCGGGGAGCTGTTTTTT	CASSWTSDSGELFF
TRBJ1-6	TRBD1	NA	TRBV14	TGTGCCAGCAGCCAGCAGGGGGGCTTTGGATCACCCCTCCACTTT	CASSQQGGFGSPLHF
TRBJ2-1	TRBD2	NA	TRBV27	TGTGCCAGCAGTCCCCGGGGTAGCGGGAGGGCCCATGAGCAGTTCTTC	CASSPRGSGRAHEQFF
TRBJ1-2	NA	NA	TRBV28	TGTGCCAGCAGCCGACAGGTCCCGGTCAATGGCTACACCTTC	CASSRQVPVNGYTF
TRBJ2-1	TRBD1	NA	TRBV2	TGTGCCAGCAGTGAACGGGACAGGGATTTCAATGAGCAGTTCTTC	CASSERDRDFNEQFF
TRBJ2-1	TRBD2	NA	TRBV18	TGTGCCAGCTCTCGCCCAGGGAGGGGTATGGATGAGCAGTTCTTC	CASSRPGRGMDEQFF
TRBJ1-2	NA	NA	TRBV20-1	TGCAGTACGTATACTACCTATGGCTACACCTTC	CSTYTTYGYTF
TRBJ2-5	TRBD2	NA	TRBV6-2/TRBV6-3	TGTGCCAGCAGTTATGCTAGCGGGAGGGCCTCGGAAGAGACCCAGTACTTC	CASSYASGRASEETQYF
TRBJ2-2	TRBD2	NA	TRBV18	TGTGCCAGCTCACCGACTAGCGGGAGGACCGGGGAGCTGTTTTTT	CASSPTSGRTGELFF
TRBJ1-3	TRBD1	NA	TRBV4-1	TGCGCCAGCAGCCGAACCGGGACAGAGTTAACTGGAAACACCATATATTTT	CASSRTGTELTGNTIYF
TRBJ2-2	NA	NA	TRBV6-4	TGTGCCAGCAGCCAGGGGCCAGACACCGGGGAGCTGTTTTTT	CASSQGPDTGELFF
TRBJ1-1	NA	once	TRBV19	TGTGCCAGTAGTGACCGACACAACACTGAAGCTTTCTTT	CASSDRHNTEAFF
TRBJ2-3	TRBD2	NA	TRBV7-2	TGTGCCAGCAGCTCGAGCCTACTAGCGGGATATATAGATACGCAGTATTTT	CASSSSLLAGYIDTQYF
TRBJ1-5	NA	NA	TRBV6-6	TGTGCCAGCAGTGTGGGGGCGTCGCAGCCCCAGCATTTT	CASSVGASQPQHF
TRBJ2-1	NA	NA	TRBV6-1	TGTGCCAGCAGTGACCTGAGGTCCGGGGGCTACAATGAGCAGTTCTTC	CASSDLRSGGYNEQFF
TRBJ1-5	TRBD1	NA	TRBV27	TGTGCCAGCAGTTACGGGACAGGGAATCAGCCCCAGCATTTT	CASSYGTGNQPQHF
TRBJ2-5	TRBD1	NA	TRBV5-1	TGCGCCAGCAGCCTGGCGACAGGGAAACAAGAGACCCAGTACTTC	CASSLATGKQETQYF
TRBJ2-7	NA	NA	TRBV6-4	TGTGCCAGCAGTGTTGAGGACGGGGGATCCTACGAGCAGTACTTC	CASSVEDGGSYEQYF
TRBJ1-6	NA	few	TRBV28	TGTGCCAGCAGTTCGGACAGCAATTCACCCCTCCACTTT	CASSSDSNSPLHF
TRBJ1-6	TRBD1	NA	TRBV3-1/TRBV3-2	TGTGCCAGCAGCCTGACAGGGGGCAGTTCACCCCTCCACTTT	CASSLTGGSSPLHF
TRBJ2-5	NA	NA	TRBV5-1	TGCGCCAGCAGCTCCTTGAGGGTGGAGACCCAGTACTTC	CASSSLRVETQYF
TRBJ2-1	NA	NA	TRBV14	TGTGCCAGCAGCCAAGCCAAGGGGGCCGGGAGTCTTTTCAATGAGCAGTTCTTC	CASSQAKGAGSLFNEQFF
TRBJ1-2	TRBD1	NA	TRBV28	TGTGCCAGAGGACAGGGCAACACCTTC	CARGQGNTF
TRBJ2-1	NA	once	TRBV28	TGTGCCAGCAGTCCAACAGGTAGAGGCTACAATGAGCAGTTCTTC	CASSPTGRGYNEQFF
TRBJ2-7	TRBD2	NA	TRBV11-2	TGTGCCAGCAGCTCGGAGCGGACTAGAGCGCACGAGCAGTACTTC	CASSSERTRAHEQYF
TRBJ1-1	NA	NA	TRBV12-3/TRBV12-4	TGTGCCAGCAGTTTAGCGCAGGGTTCGGCTTTCTTT	CASSLAQGSAFF
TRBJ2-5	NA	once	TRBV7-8	TGTGCCAGCAAGGCGGGTCAATACACGGAGACCCAGTACTTC	CASKAGQYTETQYF
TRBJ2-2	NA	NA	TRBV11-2	TGTGCCAGCAGCTTAGGCGGTTCGGGAACCGGGGAGCTGTTTTTT	CASSLGGSGTGELFF
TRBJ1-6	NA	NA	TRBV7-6	TGTGCCAGCAGCTTAGGGGCAGGATCCTATAATTCACCCCTCCACTTT	CASSLGAGSYNSPLHF
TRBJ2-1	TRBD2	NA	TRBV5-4	TGTGCCAGCAGCTTGGAACATACTAGCGGGAGGAATGAGCAGTTCTTC	CASSLEHTSGRNEQFF
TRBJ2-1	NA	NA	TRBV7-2	TGTGCCAGCAGCTTATTGGAGGGCTTAGTTGAGCAGTTCTTC	CASSLLEGLVEQFF
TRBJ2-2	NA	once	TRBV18	TGTGCCAGCTCACCACTCTCCCCCGGGGAGCTGTTTTTT	CASSPLSPGELFF